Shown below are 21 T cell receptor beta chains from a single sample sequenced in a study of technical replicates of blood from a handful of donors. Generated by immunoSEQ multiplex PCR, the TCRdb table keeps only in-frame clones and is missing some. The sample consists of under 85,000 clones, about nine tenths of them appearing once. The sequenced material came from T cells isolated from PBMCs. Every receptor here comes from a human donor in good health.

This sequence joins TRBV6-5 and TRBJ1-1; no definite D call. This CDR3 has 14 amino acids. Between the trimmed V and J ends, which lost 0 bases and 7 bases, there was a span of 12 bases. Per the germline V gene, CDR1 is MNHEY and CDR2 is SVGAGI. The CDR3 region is CASSYSEGDLEAFF. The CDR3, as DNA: TGTGCCAGCAGTTACTCTGAAGGAGATCTTGAAGCTTTCTTT.

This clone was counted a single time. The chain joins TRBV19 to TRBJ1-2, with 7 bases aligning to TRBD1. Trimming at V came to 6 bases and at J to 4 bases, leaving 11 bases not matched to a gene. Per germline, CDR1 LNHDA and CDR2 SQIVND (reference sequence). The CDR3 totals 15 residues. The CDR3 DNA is TGTGCCAGTAGCCCCGGGACAGTGAATCTCTATGGCTACACCTTC. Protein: CASSPGTVNLYGYTF.

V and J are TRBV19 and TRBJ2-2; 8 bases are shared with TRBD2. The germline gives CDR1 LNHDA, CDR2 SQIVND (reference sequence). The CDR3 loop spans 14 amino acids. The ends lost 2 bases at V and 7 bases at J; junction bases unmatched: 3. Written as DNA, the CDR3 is TGTGCCAGTAGTATACCGGGAGGGATCGGGGAGCTGTTTTTT. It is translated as CASSIPGGIGELFF.

The CDR3 region is CASSDVRGWNYGYTF. The CDR3 nucleotides read TGTGCCAGCAGTGATGTCAGAGGATGGAACTATGGCTACACCTTC. This rearrangement joins TRBV2 to TRBJ1-2; D ambiguous. In germline, CDR1 is SNHLY, CDR2 FYNNEI. The germline V and J ends were trimmed by 3 bases and 2 bases, with 13 bases remaining between them. The CDR3 spans 15 residues.

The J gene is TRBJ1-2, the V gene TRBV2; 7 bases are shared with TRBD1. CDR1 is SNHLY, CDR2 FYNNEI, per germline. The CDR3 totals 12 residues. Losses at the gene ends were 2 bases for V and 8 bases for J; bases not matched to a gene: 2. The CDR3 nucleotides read TGTGCCAGCAGTGAACGACAGGGAGGCTACACCTTC. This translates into CASSERQGGYTF.

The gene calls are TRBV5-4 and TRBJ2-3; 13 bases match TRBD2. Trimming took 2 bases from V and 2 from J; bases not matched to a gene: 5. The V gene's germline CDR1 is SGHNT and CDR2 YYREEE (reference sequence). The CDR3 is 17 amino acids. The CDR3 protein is CASSFRLAGGTTDTQYF. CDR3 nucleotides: TGTGCCAGCAGCTTCAGACTAGCGGGAGGAACCACAGATACGCAGTATTTT.

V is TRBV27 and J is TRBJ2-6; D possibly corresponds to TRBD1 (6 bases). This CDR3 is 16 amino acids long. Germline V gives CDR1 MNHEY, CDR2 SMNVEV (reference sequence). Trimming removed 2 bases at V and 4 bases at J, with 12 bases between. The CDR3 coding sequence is TGTGCCAGCAGTTTAAATTGGGGGCCCGGGGCCAACGTCCTGACTTTC. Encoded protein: CASSLNWGPGANVLTF.

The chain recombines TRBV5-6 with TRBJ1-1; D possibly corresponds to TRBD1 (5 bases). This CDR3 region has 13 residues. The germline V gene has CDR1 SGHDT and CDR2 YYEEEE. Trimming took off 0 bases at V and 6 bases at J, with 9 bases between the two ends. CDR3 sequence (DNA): TGTGCCAGCAGCTTGGGATGGGGGGCTGAAGCTTTCTTT. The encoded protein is CASSLGWGAEAFF. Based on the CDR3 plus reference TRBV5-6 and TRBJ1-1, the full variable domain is DAGVTQSPTHLIKTRGQQVTLRCSPKSGHDTVSWYQQALGQGPQFIFQYYEEEERQRGNFPDRFSGHQFPNYSSELNVNALLLGDSALYLCASSLGWGAEAFFGQGTRLTVV.

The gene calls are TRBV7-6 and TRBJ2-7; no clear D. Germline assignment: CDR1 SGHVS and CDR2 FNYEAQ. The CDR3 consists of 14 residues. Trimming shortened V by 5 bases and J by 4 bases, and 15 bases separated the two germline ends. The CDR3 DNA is TGTGCCAGCAGCCTCTTGGGCAGTTCTTACGAGCAGTACTTC. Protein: CASSLLGSSYEQYF.

In DNA, the CDR3 is TGTGCCAGCAGTCCCCAGGGCGCTGAGCAGTTCTTC. Its translation is CASSPQGAEQFF. V gene TRBV27 combines with J gene TRBJ2-1; tentatively, D is TRBD1 (5 bases). Germline CDR1 and CDR2: MNHEY and SMNVEV (reference sequence). CDR3 length equals 12 residues. V was clipped by 5 bases and J by 9 bases, with 11 bases between them.

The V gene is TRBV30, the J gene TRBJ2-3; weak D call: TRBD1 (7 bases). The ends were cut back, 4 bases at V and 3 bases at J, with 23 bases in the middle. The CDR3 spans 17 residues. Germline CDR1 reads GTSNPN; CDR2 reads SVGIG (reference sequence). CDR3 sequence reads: CAWTPHRQGGWTDTQYF. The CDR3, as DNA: TGTGCCTGGACTCCCCACCGACAGGGAGGATGGACAGATACGCAGTATTTT.

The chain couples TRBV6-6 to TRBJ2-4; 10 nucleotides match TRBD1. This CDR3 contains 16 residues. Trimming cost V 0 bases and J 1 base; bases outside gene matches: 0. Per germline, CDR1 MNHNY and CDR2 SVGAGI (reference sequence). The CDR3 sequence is CASSYSGQGAKNIQYF. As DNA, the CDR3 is TGTGCCAGCAGTTACTCGGGACAGGGGGCCAAAAACATTCAGTACTTC.

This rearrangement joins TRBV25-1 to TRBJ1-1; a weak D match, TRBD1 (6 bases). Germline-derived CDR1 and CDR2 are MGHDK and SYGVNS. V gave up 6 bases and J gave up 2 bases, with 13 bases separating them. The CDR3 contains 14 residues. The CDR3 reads CASRRYRDNTEAFF. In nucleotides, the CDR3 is TGTGCCAGCAGGAGATACAGGGACAACACTGAAGCTTTCTTT.

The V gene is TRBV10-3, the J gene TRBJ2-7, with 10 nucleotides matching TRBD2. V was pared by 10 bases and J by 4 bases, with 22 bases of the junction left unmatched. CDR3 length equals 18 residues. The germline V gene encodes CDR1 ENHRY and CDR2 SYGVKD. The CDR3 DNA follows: TGTGCCACGCACAGAGGGGCTAGCGGGAGCAAAGGTAGATACGAGCAGTACTTC. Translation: CATHRGASGSKGRYEQYF.

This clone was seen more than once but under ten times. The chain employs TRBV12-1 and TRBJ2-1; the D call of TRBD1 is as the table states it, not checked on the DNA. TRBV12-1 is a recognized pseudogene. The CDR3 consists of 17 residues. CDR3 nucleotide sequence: TGTGCCAGCAGCATGGGTCCGGGACAGGGGATTTACAATGAGCAGTTCTTC. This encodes CASSMGPGQGIYNEQFF.

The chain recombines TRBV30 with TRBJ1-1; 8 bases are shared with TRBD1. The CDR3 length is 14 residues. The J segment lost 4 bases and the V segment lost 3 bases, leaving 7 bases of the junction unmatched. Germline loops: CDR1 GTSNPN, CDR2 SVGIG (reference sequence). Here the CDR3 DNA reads TGTGCCTGGAGCAAACAGGGGGTAATCACTGAAGCTTTCTTT. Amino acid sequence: CAWSKQGVITEAFF.

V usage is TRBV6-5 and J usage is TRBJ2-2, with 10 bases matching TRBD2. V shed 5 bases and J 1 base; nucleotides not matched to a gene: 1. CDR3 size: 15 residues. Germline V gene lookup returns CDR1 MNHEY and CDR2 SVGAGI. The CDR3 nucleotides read TGTGCCAGCAGTGGACTAGCGGAGAACACCGGGGAGCTGTTTTTT. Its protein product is CASSGLAENTGELFF.

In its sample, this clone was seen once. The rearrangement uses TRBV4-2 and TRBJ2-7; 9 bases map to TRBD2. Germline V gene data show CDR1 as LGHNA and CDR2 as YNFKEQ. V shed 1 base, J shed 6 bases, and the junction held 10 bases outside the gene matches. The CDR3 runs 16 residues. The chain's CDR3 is CASSQVLGSGRSEQYF. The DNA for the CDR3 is TGTGCCAGCAGCCAAGTCCTGGGAAGCGGGAGGAGCGAGCAGTACTTC.

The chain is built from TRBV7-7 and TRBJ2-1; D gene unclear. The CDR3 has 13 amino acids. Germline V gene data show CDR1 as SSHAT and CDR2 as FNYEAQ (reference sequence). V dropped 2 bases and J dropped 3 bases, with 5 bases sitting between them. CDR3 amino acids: CASSLTDYNEQFF. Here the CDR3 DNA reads TGTGCCAGCAGCTTAACTGACTACAATGAGCAGTTCTTC. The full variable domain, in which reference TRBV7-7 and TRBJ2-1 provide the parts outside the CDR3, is GAGVSQSPRYKVTKRGQDVTLRCDPISSHATLYWYQQALGQGPEFLTYFNYEAQPDKSGLPSDRFSAERPEGSISTLTIQRTEQRDSAMYRCASSLTDYNEQFFGPGTRLTVL.

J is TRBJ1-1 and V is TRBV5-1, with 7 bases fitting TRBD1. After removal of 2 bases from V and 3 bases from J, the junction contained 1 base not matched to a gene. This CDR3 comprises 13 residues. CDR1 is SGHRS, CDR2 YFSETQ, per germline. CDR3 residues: CASSFQGDTEAFF. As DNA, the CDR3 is TGCGCCAGCAGCTTTCAGGGGGACACTGAAGCTTTCTTT. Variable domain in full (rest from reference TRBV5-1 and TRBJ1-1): KAGVTQTPRYLIKTRGQQVTLSCSPISGHRSVSWYQQTPGQGLQFLFEYFSETQRNKGNFPGRFSGRQFSNSRSEMNVSTLELGDSALYLCASSFQGDTEAFFGQGTRLTVV.

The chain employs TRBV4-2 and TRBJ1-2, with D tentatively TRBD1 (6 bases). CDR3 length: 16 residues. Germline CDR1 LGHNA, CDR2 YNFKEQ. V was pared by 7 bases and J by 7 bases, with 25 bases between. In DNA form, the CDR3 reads TGTGCCAGCACAACCAACAGGGACCCCCTCTACAGTGGCTACACCTTC. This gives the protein CASTTNRDPLYSGYTF.